This T cell receptor (beta chain) was recovered during a study of T cells in pancreatic ductal adenocarcinoma. Study conclusions and caveats: Tumor samples had fewer productive templates and approximately 8-fold fewer unique clonotypes than blood. Tumor and blood clonality did not differ significantly, about 0.11 versus 0.078. This surgical cohort overrepresents the minority presenting with early-stage disease. Enrichment of CD45RO+ effector over naive T cells in tumors may bias clonality.

For this clone: Antigen: not known.

Selected pancreatic ductal adenocarcinoma patients had undergone surgery without neoadjuvant therapy. Repertoires were generated with immunoSEQ multiplex PCR, while TCRdb's copy carries only in-frame clones and drops some. The sample has some 5,400 clones, around three quarters seen once. This sequence originates from a human donor with pancreatic ductal adenocarcinoma. Sequenced: pancreatic tumor tissue.

The CDR3 region has the DNA TGTGCCAGCAGCCCCCAGACAGGAAGGAACACTGAAGCTTTCTTT. Its protein product is CASSPQTGRNTEAFF. This chain uses TRBV9 with TRBJ1-1; a possible D gene is TRBD1 (6 bases). Trimming shortened V by 4 bases and J by 1 base, and 14 bases separated the two germline ends. The germline V gene has CDR1 SGDLS and CDR2 YYNGEE. The length of the CDR3 is 15 residues.